This paragraph reports one T cell receptor beta chain. This sample was included in a study of T-cell reconstitution after alpha-beta-depleted transplantation in children. Molecular barcoding with unique molecular identifiers was used for the TCRbeta library. TCRdb reprocessed the PCR reads via MiXCR and lists one record per CDR3 protein. Among 380,000 or so distinct CDR3 sequences, 10% to 15% were seen once, and the ten largest hold around 4.5%. With 6 bases removed from V and 0 bases from J, the gap between germline ends came to 6 bases. This CDR3 spans 14 amino acids. Germline V gives CDR1 MNHNS, CDR2 SASEGT.

Sequences were derived from PBMCs, sampled from the stem cell graft. The receptor comes from a human donor who donated a stem cell graft to a child with Fanconi anemia. The V call is TRBV6-1, the J call TRBJ2-6; D tentatively fits TRBD1 or TRBD2 (5 bases each). The CDR3 sequence is CASRGDSGANVLTF. CDR3 sequence (DNA): TGTGCCAGCAGGGGGGACTCTGGGGCCAACGTCCTGACTTTC.